Listed below are T cell receptor beta chains from one sample, sequenced in a study of cytomegalovirus exposure and HLA in healthy donors. This table comes from immunoSEQ multiplex PCR, and its TCRdb copy is limited to in-frame clones, with some not included. Of roughly 170,000 clones detected, just over 75% appear once; the ten largest clones hold 1.4%. Sequenced material: PBMCs. Receptor source: a woman in her thirties in good health and CMV-seropositive. Both conserved end residues are part of each CDR3. The D gene is left open where the match is weak. Where a row states a size, it is once, few, many or the class of an expanded clone; other rows omit it.

TRBD1	TRBJ1-5	TRBV10-3	.	CASGTDRVNQPQHF	TGTGCCAGCGGAACGGACAGGGTCAATCAGCCCCAGCATTTT
TRBD2	TRBJ2-3	TRBV7-8	once	CASSRGTSGISTDTQYF	TGTGCCAGCAGCCGGGGGACTAGCGGGATTAGCACAGATACGCAGTATTTT
.	TRBJ1-4	TRBV2	.	CASSARTVINEKLFF	TGTGCCAGCAGTGCGAGGACAGTGATAAATGAAAAACTGTTTTTT
.	TRBJ2-2	TRBV5-1	.	CASSLDNFRGTGELFF	TGCGCCAGCAGCTTAGACAATTTTAGGGGCACCGGGGAGCTGTTTTTT
.	TRBJ2-4	TRBV7-8	.	CASSFYGGGNIQYF	TGTGCCAGCAGCTTTTATGGGGGAGGAAACATTCAGTACTTC
.	TRBJ1-4	TRBV10-3	few	CAISESGHGDEKLFF	TGTGCCATCAGTGAGTCGGGACACGGAGATGAAAAACTGTTTTTT
.	TRBJ2-7	TRBV2	few	CASSEEGNTYEQYF	TGTGCCAGCAGTGAAGAGGGGAACACCTACGAGCAGTACTTC
TRBD1	TRBJ1-1	TRBV6-5	.	CASSRTGGPNTEAFF	TGTGCCAGCAGTAGGACAGGGGGCCCGAACACTGAAGCTTTCTTT
TRBD1	TRBJ1-3	TRBV6-5	few	CASSYYEGAGNTIYF	TGTGCCAGCAGTTACTATGAGGGGGCCGGAAACACCATATATTTT
TRBD2	TRBJ2-1	TRBV11-3	.	CASSLEVSGIREQFF	TGTGCCAGCAGCTTAGAGGTTAGCGGGATCCGCGAGCAGTTCTTC
TRBD1	TRBJ1-5	TRBV9	.	CASSVEVWDRGLHQPQHF	TGTGCCAGCAGCGTAGAAGTCTGGGACAGGGGGCTCCATCAGCCCCAGCATTTT
TRBD1	TRBJ1-5	TRBV15	few	CATSRDRGPNQPQHF	TGTGCCACCAGCAGAGATAGGGGGCCCAATCAGCCCCAGCATTTT
.	TRBJ1-1	TRBV18	.	CASSPLAGKNTEAFF	TGTGCCAGCTCACCACTGGCAGGGAAGAACACTGAAGCTTTCTTT
.	TRBJ2-7	TRBV27	.	CASSLSGIGEQYF	TGTGCCAGCAGTTTGTCGGGGATTGGGGAGCAGTACTTC
.	TRBJ2-2	TRBV5-8	.	CASSLVGRYFSNTGELFF	TGTGCCAGCAGCTTGGTCGGGAGATACTTTTCAAACACCGGGGAGCTGTTTTTT
.	TRBJ2-7	TRBV21-1	.	CASSKAGYRLSYEQYF	TGTGCCAGCAGCAAAGCAGGGTACAGGTTGTCCTACGAGCAGTACTTC
.	TRBJ2-7	TRBV7-2	.	CASSLQPQGPYEQYF	TGTGCCAGCAGCTTACAACCACAGGGTCCCTACGAGCAGTACTTC
.	TRBJ2-7	TRBV28	.	CASSSLYEQYF	TGTGCCAGCAGTTCCCTCTACGAGCAGTACTTC
.	TRBJ2-3	TRBV7-6	.	CASSLQAASTDTQYF	TGTGCCAGCAGCTTACAAGCGGCTAGCACAGATACGCAGTATTTT
.	TRBJ2-2	TRBV10-3	.	CAIRPPGGDAGELFF	TGTGCCATCAGACCCCCCGGGGGAGACGCCGGGGAGCTGTTTTTT
TRBD1	TRBJ2-7	TRBV30	.	CAWGGTGPSSYEQYF	TGTGCCTGGGGGGGGACAGGTCCTAGCTCCTACGAGCAGTACTTC
TRBD1	TRBJ2-3	TRBV28	.	CASSLGTVSTDTQYF	TGTGCCAGCAGCCTCGGGACAGTAAGCACAGATACGCAGTATTTT
.	TRBJ1-4	TRBV6-5	.	CASSEVPLNEKLFF	TGTGCCAGCAGTGAAGTCCCCCTAAATGAAAAACTGTTTTTT
.	TRBJ1-3	TRBV15	few	CATSRQDSLYF	TGTGCCACCAGCAGACAGGACAGCTTATATTTT
.	TRBJ1-4	TRBV5-1	.	CASSFFTQGGSEKLFF	TGCGCCAGCAGTTTCTTTACACAGGGTGGCAGTGAAAAACTGTTTTTT
TRBD2	TRBJ2-7	TRBV6-5	.	CASSPGTSGSYEQYF	TGTGCCAGCAGCCCCGGGACTAGCGGCTCCTACGAGCAGTACTTC
TRBD2	TRBJ2-1	TRBV15	.	CATSREGPSASGRNNEQFF	TGTGCCACCAGCAGAGAAGGACCGAGCGCTAGCGGGAGGAACAATGAGCAGTTCTTC
.	TRBJ2-4	TRBV7-8	.	CASSPMGGTGNIQYF	TGTGCCAGCAGCCCGATGGGCGGGACGGGAAACATTCAGTACTTC
TRBD2	TRBJ2-4	TRBV13	once	CASSLGGEHYF	TGTGCCAGCAGCTTGGGAGGGGAGCATTACTTC
.	TRBJ1-1	TRBV4-3	.	CASSQDLSGRNTEAFF	TGCGCCAGCAGCCAAGATCTGTCAGGAAGGAACACTGAAGCTTTCTTT
.	TRBJ1-2	TRBV5-8	.	CASSFPGNYGYTF	TGTGCCAGCAGCTTCCCGGGAAACTATGGCTACACCTTC